The 8 T cell receptor beta chains given below trace back to one sample, sequenced in a study of a mutant IDH1 vaccine in newly diagnosed glioma. These receptors are not linked to any known antigen. Using immunoSEQ multiplex PCR, the repertoire was profiled, and TCRdb retains in-frame clones only, with some absent. The sample lists some 59,000 clones, around 91% occurring once. Time point specified: week 11, during vaccination. Topical imiquimod was applied with each vaccine dose, which held 300 ug of mutant IDH1 20-mer peptide. The sample was PBMCs, taken from a glioma patient whose treatment included an IDH1 peptide vaccine. All receptors come from a man aged 40-49 years with glioma.

The chain carries TRBV5-1 and TRBJ1-6, with D uncertain. CDR1 and CDR2 from the germline V gene are SGHRS and YFSETQ. The V gene lost 0 bases and the J gene lost 5 bases, with 6 bases spanning the gap. The CDR3 totals 14 residues. CDR3 in DNA: TGCGCCAGCAGCTTGGTTGGGAATAATTCACCCCTCCACTTT. Translating gives CASSLVGNNSPLHF.

This sequence joins TRBV11-2 and TRBJ1-6, with unresolved D. Trimming left V 5 bases short and J 10 bases short, with 15 bases between. This CDR3 has 14 amino acids. Germline V gives CDR1 SGHAT, CDR2 FQNNGV. DNA of the CDR3: TGTGCCAGCAGCCTTAGGGTGGGAGACTCACCCCTCCACTTT. The encoded protein is CASSLRVGDSPLHF.

This chain connects TRBV29-1 to TRBJ2-1; D perhaps matches TRBD2 (6 bases). This CDR3 region has 11 residues. CDR1 and CDR2 (germline): SQVTM, ANQGSEA. The CDR3 sequence is CSFRSGNEQFF. CDR3 sequence (DNA): TGCAGTTTCCGTAGCGGAAATGAGCAGTTCTTC.

This clone was picked up a small number of times. The rearrangement joins TRBV5-1 to TRBJ2-7; 8 bases map to TRBD1. Trimming took 4 bases from V and 2 from J; bases not matched to a gene: 11. Per germline, CDR1 SGHRS and CDR2 YFSETQ. CDR3 size: 16 residues. CDR3 DNA: TGCGCCAGCAGCCCACAGCCGGGACAGGCCGCCTACGAGCAGTACTTC. Protein: CASSPQPGQAAYEQYF. Full variable domain (remainder filled in from reference TRBV5-1 and TRBJ2-7): KAGVTQTPRYLIKTRGQQVTLSCSPISGHRSVSWYQQTPGQGLQFLFEYFSETQRNKGNFPGRFSGRQFSNSRSEMNVSTLELGDSALYLCASSPQPGQAAYEQYFGPGTRLTVT.

The J gene is TRBJ1-2, the V gene TRBV28; maybe TRBD1 (6 bases). Germline loops: CDR1 MDHEN, CDR2 SYDVKM. V lost 10 bases to trimming and J lost 7 bases, with 16 bases between them. The CDR3 consists of 12 residues. CDR3 sequence (DNA): TGTGCCACCCGCGCGGGACAACTTGGCTACACCTTC. It yields the protein CATRAGQLGYTF.

The CDR3 loop is CASSRTIQGDTQYF. DNA of the CDR3: TGTGCCAGTAGTAGAACTATACAGGGGGATACGCAGTATTTT. The rearrangement joins TRBV19 to TRBJ2-3, with 7 bases fitting TRBD1. J was trimmed by 6 bases and V by 4 bases; bases with no gene match: 7. This CDR3 comprises 14 residues. Germline assignment: CDR1 LNHDA and CDR2 SQIVND (reference sequence).

The chain employs TRBV6-5 and TRBJ1-3; TRBD1 is a possible D gene (6 bases). Trimming removed 1 base at V and 4 bases at J, with 11 bases between. CDR1 and CDR2 from the germline V gene are MNHEY and SVGAGI. CDR3 size: 15 residues. CDR3 sequence (DNA): TGTGCCAGCAGTTACTTATCGGGGGCGGGAAACACCATATATTTT. This translates into CASSYLSGAGNTIYF.

A few counts support this clone. Other nucleotide sequences in the sample specify the same CDR3. V usage is TRBV6-4 and J usage is TRBJ2-1, with TRBD2 identical over 15 bases. The V gene's germline CDR1 is MRHNA and CDR2 SNTAGT. With V trimmed by 2 bases and J by 8 bases, 1 base remained unmatched. This CDR3 is 15 amino acids long. CDR3 bases: TGTGCCAGCAGTGACGGACTAGCGGGGGGGCATGAGCAGTTCTTC. Its translation: CASSDGLAGGHEQFF.